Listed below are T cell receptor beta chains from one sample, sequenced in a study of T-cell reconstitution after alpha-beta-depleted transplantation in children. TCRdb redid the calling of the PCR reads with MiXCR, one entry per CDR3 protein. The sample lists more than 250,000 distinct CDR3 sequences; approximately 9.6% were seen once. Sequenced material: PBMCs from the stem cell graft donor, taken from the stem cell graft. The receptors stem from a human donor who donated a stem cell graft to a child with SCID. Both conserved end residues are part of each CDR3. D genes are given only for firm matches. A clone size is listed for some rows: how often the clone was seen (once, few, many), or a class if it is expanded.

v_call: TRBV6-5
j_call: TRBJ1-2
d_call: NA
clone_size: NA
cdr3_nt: TGTGCCAGCAGTTACTCTGGGGCAGGGCTCTATGGCTACACCTTC
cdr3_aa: CASSYSGAGLYGYTF

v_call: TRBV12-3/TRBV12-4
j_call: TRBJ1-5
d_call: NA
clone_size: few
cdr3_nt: TGTGCCAGCAGTTTAGGGGGTAGAAATCAGCCCCAGCATTTT
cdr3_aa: CASSLGGRNQPQHF

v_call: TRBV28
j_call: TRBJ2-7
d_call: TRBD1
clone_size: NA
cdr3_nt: TGTGCCAGCTGGGACAGGGGCTGGTACGAGCAGTACTTC
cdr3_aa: CASWDRGWYEQYF

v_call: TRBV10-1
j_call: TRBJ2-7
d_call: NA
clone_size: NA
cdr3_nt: TGCGCCAGCAGAGAGAGGTACGAGCAGTACTTC
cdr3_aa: CASRERYEQYF

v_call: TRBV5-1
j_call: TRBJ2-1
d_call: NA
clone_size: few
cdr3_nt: TGCGCCAGCAGAACTACCCCGGGACAAGAGCAGTTCTTC
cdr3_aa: CASRTTPGQEQFF

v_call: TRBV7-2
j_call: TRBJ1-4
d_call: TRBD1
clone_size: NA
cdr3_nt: TGTGCCAGCAGCACAGGGGGATCAGAAAAACTGTTTTTT
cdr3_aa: CASSTGGSEKLFF

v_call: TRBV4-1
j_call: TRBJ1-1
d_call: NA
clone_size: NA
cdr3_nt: TGCGCCAGCAGCCAAGATTGGACCGATGGGTGGACTGAAGCTTTCTTT
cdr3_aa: CASSQDWTDGWTEAFF

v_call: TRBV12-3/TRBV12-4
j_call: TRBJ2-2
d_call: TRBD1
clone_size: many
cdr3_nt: TGTGCCGTCGAGGACAGGGTGTTGGGGGAGCTGTTTTTT
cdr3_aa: CAVEDRVLGELFF

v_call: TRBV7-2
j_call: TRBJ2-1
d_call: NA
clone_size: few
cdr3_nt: TGTGCCAGCAGCGATACATGGGATGAGCAGTTCTTC
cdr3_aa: CASSDTWDEQFF

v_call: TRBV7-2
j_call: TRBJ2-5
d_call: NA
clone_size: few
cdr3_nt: TGTGCCAGCAGCTTAATGCGGGAGACCCAGTACTTC
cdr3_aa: CASSLMRETQYF

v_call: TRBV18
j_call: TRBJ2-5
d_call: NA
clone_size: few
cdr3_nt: TGTGCCAGCTCACCAACCCCGGAGACCCAGTACTTC
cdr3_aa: CASSPTPETQYF

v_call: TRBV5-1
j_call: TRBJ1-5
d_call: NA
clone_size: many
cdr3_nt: TGTGCCAGCAGCTTAGAGGGCAATAGCAATCAGCCCCAGCATTTT
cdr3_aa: CASSLEGNSNQPQHF

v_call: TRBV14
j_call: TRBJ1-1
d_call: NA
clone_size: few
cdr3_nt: TGTGCCAGCAGCCACCTTGGCGAGGGTTTGAACACTGAAGCTTTCTTT
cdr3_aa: CASSHLGEGLNTEAFF

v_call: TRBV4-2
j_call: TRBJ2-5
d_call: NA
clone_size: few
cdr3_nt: TGTGCCAGCAGCGGTGGGGGGCCCGAAGAGACCCAGTACTTC
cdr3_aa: CASSGGGPEETQYF

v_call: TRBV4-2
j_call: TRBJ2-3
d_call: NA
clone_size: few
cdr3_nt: TGTGCCAGCAGCCAAGGGACGAGCGGAGGCACAGATACGCAGTATTTT
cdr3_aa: CASSQGTSGGTDTQYF

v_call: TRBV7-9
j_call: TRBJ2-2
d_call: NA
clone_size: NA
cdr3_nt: TGTGCCAGCAGCCCAACCGGGACTCTCAACACCGGGGAGCTGTTTTTT
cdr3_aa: CASSPTGTLNTGELFF

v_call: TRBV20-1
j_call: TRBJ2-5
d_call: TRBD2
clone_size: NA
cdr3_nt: TGCAGTGCTTCGGCCAGTGGGGGGGTCCAAGAGACCCAGTACTTC
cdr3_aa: CSASASGGVQETQYF

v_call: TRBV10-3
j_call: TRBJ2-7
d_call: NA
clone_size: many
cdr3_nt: TGTGCCACGAGGGGGTCCAACTACGAGCAGTACTTC
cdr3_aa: CATRGSNYEQYF

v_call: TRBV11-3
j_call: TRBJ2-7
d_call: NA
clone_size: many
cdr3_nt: TGTGCCAGCGCCACCGACAGCAGCGAGCAGTACTTC
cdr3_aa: CASATDSSEQYF

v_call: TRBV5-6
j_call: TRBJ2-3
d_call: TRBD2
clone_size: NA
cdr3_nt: TGTGCCAGCAGCTTTACTAGCGGGGACACAGATACGCAGTATTTT
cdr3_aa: CASSFTSGDTDTQYF

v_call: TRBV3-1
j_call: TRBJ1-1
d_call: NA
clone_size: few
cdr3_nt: TGTGCCAGCAGCCAAGATCTAGTGAACACTGAAGCTTTCTTT
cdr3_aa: CASSQDLVNTEAFF

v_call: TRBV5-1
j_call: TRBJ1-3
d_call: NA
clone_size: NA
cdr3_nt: TGCGCCAGCAGCTTGTATCCGGGTACGGGAAACACCATATATTTT
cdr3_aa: CASSLYPGTGNTIYF

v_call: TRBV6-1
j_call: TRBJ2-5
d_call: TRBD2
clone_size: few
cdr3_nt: TGTGCCAGCAACCTGGGGGGGTACCAAGAGACCCAGTACTTC
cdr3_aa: CASNLGGYQETQYF

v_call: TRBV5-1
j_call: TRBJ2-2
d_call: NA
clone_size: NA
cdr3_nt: TGCGCCAGCGGACGGCAGGCCAACACCGGGGAGCTGTTTTTT
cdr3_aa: CASGRQANTGELFF

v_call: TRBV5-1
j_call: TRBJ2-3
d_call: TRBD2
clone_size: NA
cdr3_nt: TGCGCCAGCAGCTCGGGTAGCGGGCTAAGCACAGATACGCAGTATTTT
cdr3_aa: CASSSGSGLSTDTQYF

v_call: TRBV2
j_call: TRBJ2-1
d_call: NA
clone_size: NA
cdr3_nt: TGTGCCTTCACCGCCCCGGGGCATTTTGTGTCCTACAATGAGCAGTTCTTC
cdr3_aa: CAFTAPGHFVSYNEQFF

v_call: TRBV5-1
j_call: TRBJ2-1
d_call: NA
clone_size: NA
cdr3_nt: TGCGCCAGCAGCTTGGGTGGGACTGGGAGCTCCTACAATGAGCAGTTCTTC
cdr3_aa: CASSLGGTGSSYNEQFF

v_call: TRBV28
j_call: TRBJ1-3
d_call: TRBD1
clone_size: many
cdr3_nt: TGTGCCAGCAAGACGCCCCTTACAGGGGGCCAAGGGTCCTACTCTGGAAACACCATATATTTT
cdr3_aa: CASKTPLTGGQGSYSGNTIYF

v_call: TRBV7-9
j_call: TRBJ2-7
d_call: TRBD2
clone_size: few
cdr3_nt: TGTGCCAGCAGCAAAGGACTAGCGGGGGGGCTCTCCTACGAGCAGTACTTC
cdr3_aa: CASSKGLAGGLSYEQYF

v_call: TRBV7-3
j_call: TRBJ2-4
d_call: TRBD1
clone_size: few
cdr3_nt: TGTGCCAGCAGCCGAGGAGGGACAGGGAACATTCAGTACTTC
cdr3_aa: CASSRGGTGNIQYF

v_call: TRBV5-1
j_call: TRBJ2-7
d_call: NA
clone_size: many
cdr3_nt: TGCGCCAGCAGCCTCCCCTCCTACGAGCAGTACTTC
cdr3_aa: CASSLPSYEQYF

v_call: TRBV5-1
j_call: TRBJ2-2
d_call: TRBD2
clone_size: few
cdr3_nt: TGCGCCAGCAGCTTAGACCCCCCTAGCGGGGGCCTCCCCCTGTTTTTT
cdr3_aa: CASSLDPPSGGLPLFF

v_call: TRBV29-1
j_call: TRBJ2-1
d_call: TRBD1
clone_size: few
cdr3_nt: TGCAGCGTTGTTACAGGCCCCAGGGGGAGCTACAATGAGCAGTTCTTC
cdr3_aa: CSVVTGPRGSYNEQFF

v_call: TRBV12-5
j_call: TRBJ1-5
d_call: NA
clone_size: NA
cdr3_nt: TGTGCTAGTGGTTTGGATCAGGGGTCGGATCAGCCCCAGCATTTT
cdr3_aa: CASGLDQGSDQPQHF

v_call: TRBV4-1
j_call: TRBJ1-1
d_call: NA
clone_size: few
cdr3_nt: TGCGCCAGCAGCCAAGCTGGACTTAACACTGAAGCTTTCTTT
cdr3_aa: CASSQAGLNTEAFF

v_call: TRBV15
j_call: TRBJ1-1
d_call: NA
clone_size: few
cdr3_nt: TGTGCCACCAGCAGAGTTGGAACAGGCAAAGCTTTCTTT
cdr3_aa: CATSRVGTGKAFF

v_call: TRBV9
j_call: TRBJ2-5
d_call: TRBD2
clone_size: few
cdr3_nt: TGTGCCAGCAGCGTAGGTACTAGCGGGAGCACCCAGTACTTC
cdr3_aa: CASSVGTSGSTQYF

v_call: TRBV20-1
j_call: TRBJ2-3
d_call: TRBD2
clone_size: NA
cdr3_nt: TGCAGTGCTACCATACTAGCGGGGGGGGCGGATACGCAGTATTTT
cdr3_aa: CSATILAGGADTQYF

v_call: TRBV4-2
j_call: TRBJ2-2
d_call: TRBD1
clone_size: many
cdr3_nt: TGTGCCAGCAGCCAAATAACAGGGGGATATACCGGGGAGCTGTTTTTT
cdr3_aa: CASSQITGGYTGELFF

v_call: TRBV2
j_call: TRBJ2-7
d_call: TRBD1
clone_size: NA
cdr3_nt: TGTGCCAGCAGTGAAATGGACAGGGGGGTCTACGAGCAGTACTTC
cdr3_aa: CASSEMDRGVYEQYF

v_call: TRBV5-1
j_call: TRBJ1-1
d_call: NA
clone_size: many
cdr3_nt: TGCGCCAGCAGCTACCAGGGTGAAGCTTTCTTT
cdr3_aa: CASSYQGEAFF

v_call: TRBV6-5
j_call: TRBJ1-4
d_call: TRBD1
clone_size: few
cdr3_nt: TGTGCCAGCAGTTACGACAGGGTTGATCAAAAACTGTTTTTT
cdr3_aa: CASSYDRVDQKLFF

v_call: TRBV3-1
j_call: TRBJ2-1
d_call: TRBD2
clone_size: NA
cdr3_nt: TGTGCCAGCAGCCAGGGACTAGCGGGGGTTCGGAGCTCCTACAATGAGCAGTTCTTC
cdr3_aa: CASSQGLAGVRSSYNEQFF

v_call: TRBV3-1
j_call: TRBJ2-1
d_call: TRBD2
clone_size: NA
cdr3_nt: TGTGCCAGCAGCCAAGGACTAGCGGGCCACAATGAGCAGTTCTTC
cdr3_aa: CASSQGLAGHNEQFF

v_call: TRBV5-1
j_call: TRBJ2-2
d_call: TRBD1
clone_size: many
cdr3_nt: TGCGCCAGCAGCTTGTCGTTAGGGACAGGCGCGATTGGGGAGCTGTTTTTT
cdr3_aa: CASSLSLGTGAIGELFF